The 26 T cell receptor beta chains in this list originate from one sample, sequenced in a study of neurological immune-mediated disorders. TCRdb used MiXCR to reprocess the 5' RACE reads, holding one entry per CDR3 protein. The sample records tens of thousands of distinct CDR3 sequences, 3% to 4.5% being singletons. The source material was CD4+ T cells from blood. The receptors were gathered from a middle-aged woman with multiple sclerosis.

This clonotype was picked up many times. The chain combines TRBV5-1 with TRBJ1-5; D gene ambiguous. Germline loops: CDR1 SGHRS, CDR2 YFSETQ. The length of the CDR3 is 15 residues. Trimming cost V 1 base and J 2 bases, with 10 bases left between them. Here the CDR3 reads CASSLSGDGNQPQHF. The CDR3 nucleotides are TGCGCCAGCAGCTTGAGCGGGGATGGCAATCAGCCCCAGCATTTT.

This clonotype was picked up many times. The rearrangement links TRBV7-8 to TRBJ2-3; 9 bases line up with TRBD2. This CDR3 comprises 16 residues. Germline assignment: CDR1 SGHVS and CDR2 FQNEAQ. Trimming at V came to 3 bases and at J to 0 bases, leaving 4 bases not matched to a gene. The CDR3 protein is CASSFAGGLSTDTQYF. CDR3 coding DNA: TGTGCCAGCAGCTTCGCGGGGGGGCTCAGCACAGATACGCAGTATTTT.

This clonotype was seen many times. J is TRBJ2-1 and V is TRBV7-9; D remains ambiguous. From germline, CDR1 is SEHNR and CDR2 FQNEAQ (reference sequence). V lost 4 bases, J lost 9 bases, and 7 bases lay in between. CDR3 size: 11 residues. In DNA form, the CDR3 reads TGTGCCAGCAGCTCCGTGGGTGAGCAGTTCTTC. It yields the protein CASSSVGEQFF. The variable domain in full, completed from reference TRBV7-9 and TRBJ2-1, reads DTGVSQNPRHKITKRGQNVTFRCDPISEHNRLYWYRQTLGQGPEFLTYFQNEAQLEKSRLLSDRFSAERPKGSFSTLEIQRTEQGDSAMYLCASSSVGEQFFGPGTRLTVL.

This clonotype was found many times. Here the CDR3 DNA reads TGTGCCAGCAGCTTTGGTTTGCGGGGAGCGTGGAGCGATGGCTACACCTTC. As protein: CASSFGLRGAWSDGYTF. The J gene is TRBJ1-2, the V gene TRBV11-2, with D hard to call. Germline CDR1 is SGHAT and CDR2 is FQNNGV. Trimming left V 3 bases short and J 6 bases short, with 23 bases between. The CDR3 runs to 17 residues.

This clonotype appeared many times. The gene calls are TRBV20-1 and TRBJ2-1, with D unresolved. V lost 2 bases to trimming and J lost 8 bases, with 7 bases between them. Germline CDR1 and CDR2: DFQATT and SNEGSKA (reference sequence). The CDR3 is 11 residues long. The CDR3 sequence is CSARFVYEQFF. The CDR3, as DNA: TGCAGTGCTAGATTTGTCTATGAGCAGTTCTTC.

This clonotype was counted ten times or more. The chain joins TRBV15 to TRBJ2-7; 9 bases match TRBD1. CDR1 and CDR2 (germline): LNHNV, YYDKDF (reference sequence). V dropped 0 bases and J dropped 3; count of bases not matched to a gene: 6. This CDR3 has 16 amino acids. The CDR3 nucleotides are TGTGCCACCAGCAGAGATCTGTTGACAGGGGGCTACGAGCAGTACTTC. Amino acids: CATSRDLLTGGYEQYF.

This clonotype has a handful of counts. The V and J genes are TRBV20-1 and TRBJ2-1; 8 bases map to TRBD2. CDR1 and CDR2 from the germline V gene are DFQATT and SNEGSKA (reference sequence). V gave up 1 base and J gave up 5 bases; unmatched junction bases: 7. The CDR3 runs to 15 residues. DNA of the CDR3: TGCAGTGCTAGAGTAGCGGGACTAGTTAACAATGAGCAGTTCTTC. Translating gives CSARVAGLVNNEQFF.

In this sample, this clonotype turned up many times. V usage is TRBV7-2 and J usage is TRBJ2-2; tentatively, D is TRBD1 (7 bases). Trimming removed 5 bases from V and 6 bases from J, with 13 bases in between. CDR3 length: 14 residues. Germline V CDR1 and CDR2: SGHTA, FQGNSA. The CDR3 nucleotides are TGTGCCAGCAGCCCAACCAGGGGGGCCGGGGAGCTGTTTTTT. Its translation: CASSPTRGAGELFF.

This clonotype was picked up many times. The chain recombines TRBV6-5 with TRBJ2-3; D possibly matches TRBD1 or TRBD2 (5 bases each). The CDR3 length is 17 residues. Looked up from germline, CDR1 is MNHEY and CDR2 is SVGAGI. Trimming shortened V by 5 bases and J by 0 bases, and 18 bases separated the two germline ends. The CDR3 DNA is TGTGCCAGCAGTCCCCCTGAGGGGTCCCCTAGCACAGATACGCAGTATTTT. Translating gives CASSPPEGSPSTDTQYF.

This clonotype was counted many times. The CDR3 DNA is TGTGCCATGGAACAGCTTCTGAACACTGAAGCTTTCTTT. It encodes CAMEQLLNTEAFF. The V gene is TRBV7-9, the J gene TRBJ1-1; D uncertain. Germline V gene sequence: CDR1 SEHNR, CDR2 FQNEAQ (reference sequence). Trimming left V 10 bases short and J 0 bases short, with 12 bases between. The CDR3 runs 13 residues.

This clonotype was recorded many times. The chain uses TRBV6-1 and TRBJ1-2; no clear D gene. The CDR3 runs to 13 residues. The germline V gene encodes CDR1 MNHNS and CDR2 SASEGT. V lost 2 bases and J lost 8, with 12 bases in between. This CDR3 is CASSEMRVYGYTF. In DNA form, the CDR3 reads TGTGCCAGCAGTGAAATGAGGGTCTACGGCTACACCTTC.

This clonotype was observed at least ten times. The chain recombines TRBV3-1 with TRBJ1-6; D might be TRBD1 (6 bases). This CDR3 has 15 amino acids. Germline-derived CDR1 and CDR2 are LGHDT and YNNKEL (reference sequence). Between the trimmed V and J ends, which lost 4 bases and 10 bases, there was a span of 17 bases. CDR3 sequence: CASSPGAGGRSPLHF. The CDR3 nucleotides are TGTGCCAGCAGCCCCGGTGCGGGGGGCCGATCACCCCTCCACTTT.

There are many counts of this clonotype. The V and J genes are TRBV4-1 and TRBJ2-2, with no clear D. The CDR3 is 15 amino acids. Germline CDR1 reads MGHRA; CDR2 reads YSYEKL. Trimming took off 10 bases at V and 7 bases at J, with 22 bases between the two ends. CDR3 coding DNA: TGCGCCACCTCAATTTCGACACTTGGGGTCGGGGAGCTGTTTTTT. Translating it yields CATSISTLGVGELFF.

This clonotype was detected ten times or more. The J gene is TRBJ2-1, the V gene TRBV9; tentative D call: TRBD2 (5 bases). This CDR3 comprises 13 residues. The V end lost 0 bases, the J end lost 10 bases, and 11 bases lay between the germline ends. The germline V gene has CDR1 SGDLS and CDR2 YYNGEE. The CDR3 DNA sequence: TGTGCCAGCAGCGTAGGCGGGTTTGACGAGCAGTTCTTC. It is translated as CASSVGGFDEQFF.

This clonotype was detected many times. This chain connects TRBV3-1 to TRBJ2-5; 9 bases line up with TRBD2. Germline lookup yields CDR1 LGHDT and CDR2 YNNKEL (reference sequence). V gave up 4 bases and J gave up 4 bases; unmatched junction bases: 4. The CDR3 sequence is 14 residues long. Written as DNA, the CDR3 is TGTGCCAGCAGCCGTAGCGGGGGAGGAGAGACCCAGTACTTC. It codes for CASSRSGGGETQYF.

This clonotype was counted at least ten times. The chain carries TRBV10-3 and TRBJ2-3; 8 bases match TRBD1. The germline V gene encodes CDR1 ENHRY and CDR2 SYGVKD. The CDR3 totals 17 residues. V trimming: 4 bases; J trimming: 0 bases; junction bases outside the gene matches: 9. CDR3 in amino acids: CAISGTGTGTSTDTQYF. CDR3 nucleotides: TGTGCCATCAGTGGTACCGGGACAGGCACTAGCACAGATACGCAGTATTTT.

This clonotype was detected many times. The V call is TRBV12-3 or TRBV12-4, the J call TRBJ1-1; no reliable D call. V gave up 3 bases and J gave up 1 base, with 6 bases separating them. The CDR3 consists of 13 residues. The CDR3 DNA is TGTGCCAGCAGTTTTGGGGAGAACACTGAAGCTTTCTTT. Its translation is CASSFGENTEAFF.

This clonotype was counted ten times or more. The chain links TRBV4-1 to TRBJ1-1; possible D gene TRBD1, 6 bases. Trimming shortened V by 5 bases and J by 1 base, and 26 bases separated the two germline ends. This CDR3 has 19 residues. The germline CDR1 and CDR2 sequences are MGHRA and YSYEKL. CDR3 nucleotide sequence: TGCGCCAGCAGCATAAATACCCGCCGTGCTGGACAGACGAACACTGAAGCTTTCTTT. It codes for CASSINTRRAGQTNTEAFF.

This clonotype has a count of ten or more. CDR3: CASSTRQGAVGELFF. For the CDR3, the DNA is TGTGCCAGCAGCACTCGACAGGGGGCTGTCGGGGAGCTGTTTTTT. The chain recombines TRBV11-2 with TRBJ2-2, with 10 bases that match TRBD1. Germline V CDR1 and CDR2: SGHAT, FQNNGV. The CDR3 spans 15 residues. Trimming removed 5 bases from V and 7 bases from J; junction bases left unmatched: 7.

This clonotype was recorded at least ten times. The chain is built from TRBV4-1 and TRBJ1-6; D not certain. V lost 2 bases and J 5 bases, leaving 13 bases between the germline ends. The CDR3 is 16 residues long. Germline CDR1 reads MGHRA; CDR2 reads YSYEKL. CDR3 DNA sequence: TGCGCCAGCAGCCAAAATCTGGCAGCCCATAATTCACCCCTCCACTTT. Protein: CASSQNLAAHNSPLHF.

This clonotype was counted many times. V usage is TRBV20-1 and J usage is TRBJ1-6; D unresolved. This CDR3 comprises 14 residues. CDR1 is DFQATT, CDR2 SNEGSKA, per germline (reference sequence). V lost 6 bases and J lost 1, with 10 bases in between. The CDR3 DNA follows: TGCAGTGCCCTGACCGTTTCCTATAATTCACCCCTCCACTTT. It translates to CSALTVSYNSPLHF.

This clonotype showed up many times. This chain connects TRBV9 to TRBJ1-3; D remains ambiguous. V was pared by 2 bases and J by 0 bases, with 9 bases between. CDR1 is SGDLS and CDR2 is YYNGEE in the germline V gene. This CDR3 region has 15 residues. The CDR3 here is CASSVGRSSGNTIYF. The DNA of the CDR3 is TGTGCCAGCAGCGTCGGACGGAGCTCTGGAAACACCATATATTTT.

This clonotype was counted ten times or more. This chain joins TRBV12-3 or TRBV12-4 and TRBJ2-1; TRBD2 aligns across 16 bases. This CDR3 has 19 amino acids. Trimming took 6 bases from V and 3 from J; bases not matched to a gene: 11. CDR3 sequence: CASSPTGTSGGAVYNEQFF. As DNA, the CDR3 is TGTGCCAGCAGCCCTACCGGGACTAGCGGGGGGGCGGTCTACAATGAGCAGTTCTTC.

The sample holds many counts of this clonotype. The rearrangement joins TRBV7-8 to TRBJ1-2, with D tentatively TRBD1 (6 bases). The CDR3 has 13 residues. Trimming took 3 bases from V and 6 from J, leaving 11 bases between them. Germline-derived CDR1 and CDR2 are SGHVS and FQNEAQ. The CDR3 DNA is TGTGCCAGCAGCTTGAAGGGGGTACATGGCTACACCTTC. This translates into CASSLKGVHGYTF.

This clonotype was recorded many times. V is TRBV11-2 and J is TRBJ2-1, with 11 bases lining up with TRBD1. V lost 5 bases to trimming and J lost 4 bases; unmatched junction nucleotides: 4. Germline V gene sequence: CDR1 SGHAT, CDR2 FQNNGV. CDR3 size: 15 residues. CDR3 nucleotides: TGTGCCAGCAGCCCCCGGGACAGGGGGTACAATGAGCAGTTCTTC. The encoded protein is CASSPRDRGYNEQFF. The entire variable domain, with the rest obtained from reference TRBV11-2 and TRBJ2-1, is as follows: EAGVAQSPRYKIIEKRQSVAFWCNPISGHATLYWYQQILGQGPKLLIQFQNNGVVDDSQLPKDRFSAERLKGVDSTLKIQPAKLEDSAVYLCASSPRDRGYNEQFFGPGTRLTVL.

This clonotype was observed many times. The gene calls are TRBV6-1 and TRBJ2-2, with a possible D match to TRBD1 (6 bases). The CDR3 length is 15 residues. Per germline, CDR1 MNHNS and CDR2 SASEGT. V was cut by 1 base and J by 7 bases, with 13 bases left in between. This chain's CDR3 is CASSEVLHRVGELFF. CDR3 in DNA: TGTGCCAGCAGTGAAGTTTTGCACAGGGTCGGGGAGCTGTTTTTT.